This TCR beta chain came from a study of response to subunit inactivated influenza vaccine. Comment on this clonotype: Antigen specificity is unknown.

Trimming removed 1 base from V and 3 bases from J, with 11 bases in between. Looked up from germline, CDR1 is SGHTS and CDR2 is YDEGEE. The CDR3 has 14 residues. MiXCR, run by TCRdb on the RT-PCR reads, gives a single entry per CDR3 protein. The repertoire holds 560,000 or so distinct CDR3 sequences, with less than 8% as singletons. The study's findings and limits: Each seasonal influenza vaccination, the authors suggested, recruits few new T cells.

The receptor was isolated from a man between 50 and 70 years old who received an inactivated influenza vaccine. The source material was PBMCs from blood, sampled roughly 24 months after vaccination. V gene TRBV5-8 combines with J gene TRBJ2-7; possible D gene TRBD1, 6 bases. CDR3 nucleotides: TGTGCCAGCAGCTTGAAAGGACAGCTCTACGAGCAGTACTTC. Its protein is CASSLKGQLYEQYF.